This T cell receptor (beta chain) derives from a study of blood T cells in healthy people across ages. Findings and limits, study-wide: Long-lived donors carried more naive CD4+ cells and greater diversity than aged donors.

Per sample, no less than 5.5 micrograms of total RNA were extracted. A second PCR, run for about 7 to 11 cycles, used a sample-barcoded 5' primer plus a J-beta primer mix. Each CDR3 protein gets one entry after TCRdb re-called the 5' RACE reads with MiXCR. The sample consists of 650,000 to 800,000 distinct CDR3 sequences, about 42% of them appearing once. About this clonotype: Its antigen is currently unknown.

V was trimmed by 2 bases and J by 8 bases, leaving 13 bases between them. This CDR3 region has 14 residues. Specimen: blood. The TCR was taken from a man between 60 and 75 years old in good health. The genes are TRBV12-3 or TRBV12-4 and TRBJ2-1; tentative D call: TRBD1 (5 bases). The CDR3 nucleotides read TGTGCCAGCAGTTTACAGGGTCGTGTCGATGAGCAGTTCTTC. Encoded protein: CASSLQGRVDEQFF.